This TCR beta chain was recorded in a study of blood T cell repertoires in COVID-19. Looking at the study overall: Sample material is recorded as cDNA or gDNA derived from T cells, B-cell-depleted T cells, or PBMCs.

In the original workflow: Amplification of reference gene primers was used by the study to estimate nucleated cell counts. Profiled with immunoSEQ multiplex PCR; TCRdb holds only in-frame clones, not every one. V, J and clone size were drawn from that table, and D and trimming were deduced from the DNA. The repertoire includes fewer than 110,000 clones, approximately 89% of them detected once, and roughly 17% sits in the top ten. The length of the CDR3 is 14 residues. The junction had 7 bases not matched to a gene; V was cut back by 8 bases and J by 6 bases. The germline CDR1 and CDR2 sequences are SNHLY and FYNNEI.

The V gene is TRBV2, the J gene TRBJ2-1; TRBD2 matches at 10 bases. Material for sequencing was peripheral blood. The receptor was isolated from a woman older than 75 in a cohort sampled during active COVID-19. The CDR3 spells CASANLAGANEQFF. For the CDR3, the DNA is TGTGCCAGCGCGAACCTAGCGGGAGCCAATGAGCAGTTCTTC.